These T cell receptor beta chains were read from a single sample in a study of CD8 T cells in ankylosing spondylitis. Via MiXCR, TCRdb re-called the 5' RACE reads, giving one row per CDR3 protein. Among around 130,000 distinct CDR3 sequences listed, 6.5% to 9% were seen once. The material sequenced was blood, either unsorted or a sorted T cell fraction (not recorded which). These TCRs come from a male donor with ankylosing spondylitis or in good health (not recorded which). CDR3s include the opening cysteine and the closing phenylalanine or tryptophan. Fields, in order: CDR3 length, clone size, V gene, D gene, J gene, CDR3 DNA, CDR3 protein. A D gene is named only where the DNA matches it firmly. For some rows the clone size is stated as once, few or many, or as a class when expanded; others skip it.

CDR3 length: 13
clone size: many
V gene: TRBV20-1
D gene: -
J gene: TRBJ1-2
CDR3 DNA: TGCAGTGCTCAACAGGGAATCAACTATGGCTACACCTTC
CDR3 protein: CSAQQGINYGYTF

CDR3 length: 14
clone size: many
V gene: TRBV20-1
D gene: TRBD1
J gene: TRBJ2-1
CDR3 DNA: TGCAGTGCTACCAGGACAGGGACCTACAATGAGCAGTTCTTC
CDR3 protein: CSATRTGTYNEQFF

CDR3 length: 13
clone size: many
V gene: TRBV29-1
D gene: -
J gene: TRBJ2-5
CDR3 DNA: TGCAGCGTTGATCCCAGGGGACAAGAGACCCAGTACTTC
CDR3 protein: CSVDPRGQETQYF

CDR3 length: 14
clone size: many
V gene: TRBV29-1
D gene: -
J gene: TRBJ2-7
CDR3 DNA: TGCAGCGTTGGGACAGCGGGGCTACCCTACGAGCAGTACTTC
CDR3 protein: CSVGTAGLPYEQYF

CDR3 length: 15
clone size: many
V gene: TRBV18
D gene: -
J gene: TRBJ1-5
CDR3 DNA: TGTGCCAGCTCCCCGGGTGTACAGGGTGAGCAGCCCCAGCATTTT
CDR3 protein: CASSPGVQGEQPQHF

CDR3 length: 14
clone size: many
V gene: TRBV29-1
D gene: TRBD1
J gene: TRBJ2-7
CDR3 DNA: TGCAGCGTTGAATGGCAGGGGGCGTTACACGAGCAGTACTTC
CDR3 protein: CSVEWQGALHEQYF

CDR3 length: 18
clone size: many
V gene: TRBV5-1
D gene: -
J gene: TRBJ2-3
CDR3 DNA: TGCGCCAGCAGCTTGGAATTTCCGGGGGACCCCCGCACAGATACGCAGTATTTT
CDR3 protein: CASSLEFPGDPRTDTQYF

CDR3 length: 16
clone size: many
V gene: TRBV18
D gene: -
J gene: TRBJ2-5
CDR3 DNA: TGTGCCAGCTCACCACCTAATTACAGGGAGTGGGAGACCCAGTACTTC
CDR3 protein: CASSPPNYREWETQYF

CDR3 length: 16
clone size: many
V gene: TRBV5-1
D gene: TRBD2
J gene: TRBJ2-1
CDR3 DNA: TGCGCCAGCAGCCCAGGGACTAGCGGGAGGTCCAGGGAGCAGTTCTTC
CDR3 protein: CASSPGTSGRSREQFF

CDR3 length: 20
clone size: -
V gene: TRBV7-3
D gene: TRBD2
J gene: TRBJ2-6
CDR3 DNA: TGTGCCAGCAGCTTAAATCAGCCTAGCGGGGGCGCAGGTGGGGCCAACGTCCTGACTTTC
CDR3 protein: CASSLNQPSGGAGGANVLTF

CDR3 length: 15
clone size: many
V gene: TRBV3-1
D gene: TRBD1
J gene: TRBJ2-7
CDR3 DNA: TGTGCCAGCAGCCTTACAGGGGGCAAGGCCTACGAGCAGTACTTC
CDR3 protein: CASSLTGGKAYEQYF

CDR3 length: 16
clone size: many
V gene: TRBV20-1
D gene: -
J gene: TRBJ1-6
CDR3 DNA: TGCAGTGCGCCCAGACCCGGGACAAGTTATAATTCACCCCTCCACTTT
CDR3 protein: CSAPRPGTSYNSPLHF

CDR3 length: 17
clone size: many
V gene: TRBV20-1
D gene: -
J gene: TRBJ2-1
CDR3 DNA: TGCAGTGCTAGAGGGGGGGATAGACTTAGCTCCTACAATGAGCAGTTCTTC
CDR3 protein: CSARGGDRLSSYNEQFF

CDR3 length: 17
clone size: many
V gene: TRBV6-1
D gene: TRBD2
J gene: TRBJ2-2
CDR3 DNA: TGTGCCAGCAGCCTGACTAGCGGGGGACTTTGGACCGGGGAGCTGTTTTTT
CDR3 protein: CASSLTSGGLWTGELFF

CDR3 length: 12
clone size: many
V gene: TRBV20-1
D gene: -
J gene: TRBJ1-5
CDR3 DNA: TGCAGTGCTAGACGCACGGCATCGCCCCAGCATTTT
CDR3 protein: CSARRTASPQHF

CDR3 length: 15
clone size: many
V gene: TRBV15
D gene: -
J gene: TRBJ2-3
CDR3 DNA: TGTGCCACCAGCAGAGACAGGGGCCACACAGATACGCAGTATTTT
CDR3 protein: CATSRDRGHTDTQYF

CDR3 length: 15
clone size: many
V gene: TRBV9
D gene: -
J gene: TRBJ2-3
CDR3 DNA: TGTGCCAGCAGCGTAACAGCGGGTGGGACAGATACGCAGTATTTT
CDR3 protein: CASSVTAGGTDTQYF

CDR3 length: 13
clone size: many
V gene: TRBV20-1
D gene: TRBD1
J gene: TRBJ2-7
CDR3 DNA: TGCAGTGCTGGGACAGGGGGCTTCTACGAGCAGTACTTC
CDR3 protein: CSAGTGGFYEQYF

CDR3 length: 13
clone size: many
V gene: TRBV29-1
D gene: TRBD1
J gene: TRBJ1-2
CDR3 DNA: TGCAGCGTCATTGACAGGGGGAACTATGGCTACACCTTC
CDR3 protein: CSVIDRGNYGYTF

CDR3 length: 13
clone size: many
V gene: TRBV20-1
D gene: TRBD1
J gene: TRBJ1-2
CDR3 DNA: TGCAGTGCTAGAGTCGGGACAGGGGAAGGCTACACCTTC
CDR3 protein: CSARVGTGEGYTF

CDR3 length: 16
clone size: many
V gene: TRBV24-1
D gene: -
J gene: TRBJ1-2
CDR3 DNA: TGTGCCACCAGTGACCAACCGGGACGGCTTAACTATGGCTACACCTTC
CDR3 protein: CATSDQPGRLNYGYTF

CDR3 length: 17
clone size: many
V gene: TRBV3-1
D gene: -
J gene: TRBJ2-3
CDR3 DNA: TGTGCCAGCAGCCGGGCCCGGTCCAGGGGTTTCACAGATACGCAGTATTTT
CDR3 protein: CASSRARSRGFTDTQYF

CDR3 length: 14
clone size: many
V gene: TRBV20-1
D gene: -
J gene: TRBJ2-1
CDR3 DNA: TGCAGTGCTCTGCGGGAACCCTACCCCAATGAGCAGTTCTTC
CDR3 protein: CSALREPYPNEQFF

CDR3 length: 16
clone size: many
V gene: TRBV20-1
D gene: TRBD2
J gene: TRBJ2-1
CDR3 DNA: TGCAGTGCTAGAGTGCTCGGCGGGAGCAATGGGGGTGAGCAGTTCTTC
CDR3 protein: CSARVLGGSNGGEQFF

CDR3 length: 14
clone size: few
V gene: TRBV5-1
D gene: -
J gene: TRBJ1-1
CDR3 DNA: TGCGCCAGCAGCAAGGCGGACGGAGTATCTGAAGCTTTCTTT
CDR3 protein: CASSKADGVSEAFF

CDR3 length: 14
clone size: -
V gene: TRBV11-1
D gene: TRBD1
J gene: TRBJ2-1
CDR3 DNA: TGTGCCAGCAGAGAGACAGGGAGTCGGAATGAGCAGTTCTTC
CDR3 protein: CASRETGSRNEQFF

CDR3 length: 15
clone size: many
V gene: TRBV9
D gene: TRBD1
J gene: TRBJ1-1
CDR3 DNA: TGTGCCAGCAGCGTAGCTACAGGGGGATTCGCTGAAGCTTTCTTT
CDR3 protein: CASSVATGGFAEAFF

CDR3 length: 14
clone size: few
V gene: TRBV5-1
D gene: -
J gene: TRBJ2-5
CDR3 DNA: TGCGCCAGCAGCTTGGACGGGTACCAAGAGACCCAGTACTTC
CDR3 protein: CASSLDGYQETQYF

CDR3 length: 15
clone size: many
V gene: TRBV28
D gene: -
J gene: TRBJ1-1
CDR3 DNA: TGTGCCAGCAGTACCCCGGGGGGGGCCCACACTGAAGCTTTCTTT
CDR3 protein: CASSTPGGAHTEAFF

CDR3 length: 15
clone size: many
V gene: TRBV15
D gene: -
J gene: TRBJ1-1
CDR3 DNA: TGTGCCACCAGCAGAGATCGGCGGAAGAACACTGAAGCTTTCTTT
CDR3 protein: CATSRDRRKNTEAFF

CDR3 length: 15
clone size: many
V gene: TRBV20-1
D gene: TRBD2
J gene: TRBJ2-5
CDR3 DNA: TGCAGTGCTACTCGCGGGGGGGCCGAGGTAGAGACCCAGTACTTC
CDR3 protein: CSATRGGAEVETQYF

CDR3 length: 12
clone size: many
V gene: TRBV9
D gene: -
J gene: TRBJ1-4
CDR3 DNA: TGTGCCAGCAGCGTACCGGGAGAAAAACTGTTTTTT
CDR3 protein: CASSVPGEKLFF

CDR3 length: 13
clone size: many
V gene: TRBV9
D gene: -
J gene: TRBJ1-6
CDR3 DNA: TGTGCCAGCAGCACTCGGGCCTATTCACCCCTCCACTTT
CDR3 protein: CASSTRAYSPLHF

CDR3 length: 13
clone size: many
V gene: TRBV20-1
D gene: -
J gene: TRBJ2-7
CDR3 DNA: TGCAGTGCTAGTGGTGGGGCTTACGTGGAGCAGTACTTC
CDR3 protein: CSASGGAYVEQYF

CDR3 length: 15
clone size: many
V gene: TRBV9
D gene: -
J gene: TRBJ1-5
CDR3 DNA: TGTGCCAGCAGCGACAGTGGAGGGACAAATCAGCCCCAGCATTTT
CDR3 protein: CASSDSGGTNQPQHF

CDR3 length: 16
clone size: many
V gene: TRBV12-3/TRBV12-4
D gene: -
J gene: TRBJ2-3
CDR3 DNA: TGTGCCAGCAGTTTATCGTCGGGAGTACGGGCAGATACGCAGTATTTT
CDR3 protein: CASSLSSGVRADTQYF

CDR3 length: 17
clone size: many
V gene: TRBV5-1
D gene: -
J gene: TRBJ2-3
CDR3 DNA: TGCGCCAGCAGCTTGGTCGGGGGGCCTTCTAGCACAGATACGCAGTATTTT
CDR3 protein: CASSLVGGPSSTDTQYF